Listed below are T cell receptor beta chains from one sample, sequenced in a study of technical replicates of blood from several donors. Only in-frame clones appear in the TCRdb table, and some are missing; sequencing was by immunoSEQ multiplex PCR. This table has 65,000 to 95,000 clones, 90% to 95% appearing once. Sequencing used T cells isolated from PBMCs. These receptors were collected from a human donor in good health. CDR3s include the opening cysteine and the closing phenylalanine or tryptophan. Fields, in order: V gene, J gene, clone size, D gene, CDR3 protein, CDR3 DNA. A D gene is named only where the DNA matches it firmly. Expanded clones are given a class, and other clones once, few, many or no size at all.

v_gene: TRBV4-2
j_gene: TRBJ2-3
abundance: -
d_gene: -
CDR3aa: CASSQRLRASTDTQYF
CDR3nt: TGTGCCAGCAGCCAAAGGTTGCGGGCCAGCACAGATACGCAGTATTTT

v_gene: TRBV29-1
j_gene: TRBJ2-7
abundance: once
d_gene: -
CDR3aa: CSVEEGLYEQYF
CDR3nt: TGCAGCGTTGAAGAGGGACTGTACGAGCAGTACTTC

v_gene: TRBV6-6
j_gene: TRBJ1-5
abundance: -
d_gene: -
CDR3aa: CASSDTGFSQPQHF
CDR3nt: TGTGCCAGCAGTGACACAGGGTTCAGTCAGCCCCAGCATTTT

v_gene: TRBV7-9
j_gene: TRBJ1-1
abundance: -
d_gene: -
CDR3aa: CASSLIDRENTEAFF
CDR3nt: TGTGCCAGCAGCTTAATTGATCGGGAAAACACTGAAGCTTTCTTT

v_gene: TRBV4-1
j_gene: TRBJ2-1
abundance: -
d_gene: -
CDR3aa: CASSQPAQAPYNEQFF
CDR3nt: TGCGCCAGCAGCCAACCGGCGCAGGCCCCCTACAATGAGCAGTTCTTC

v_gene: TRBV27
j_gene: TRBJ2-4
abundance: -
d_gene: -
CDR3aa: CASSYSGVKNIQYF
CDR3nt: TGTGCCAGCAGTTATTCGGGTGTCAAAAACATTCAGTACTTC

v_gene: TRBV6-1
j_gene: TRBJ1-1
abundance: once
d_gene: -
CDR3aa: CASRWGVIPEAFF
CDR3nt: TGTGCCAGCAGGTGGGGGGTCATTCCTGAAGCTTTCTTT

v_gene: TRBV19
j_gene: TRBJ2-7
abundance: -
d_gene: TRBD2
CDR3aa: CASSMTPRGAYEQYF
CDR3nt: TGTGCCAGTAGTATGACTCCGCGGGGGGCCTACGAGCAGTACTTC

v_gene: TRBV7-9
j_gene: TRBJ1-1
abundance: -
d_gene: -
CDR3aa: CASSSPRGKALNTEAFF
CDR3nt: TGTGCCAGCAGCAGCCCCCGCGGGAAAGCTTTGAACACTGAAGCTTTCTTT

v_gene: TRBV7-9
j_gene: TRBJ2-1
abundance: -
d_gene: -
CDR3aa: CASSQIRVGGYNEQFF
CDR3nt: TGTGCCAGCAGCCAGATCCGGGTAGGGGGTTACAATGAGCAGTTCTTC

v_gene: TRBV25-1
j_gene: TRBJ2-1
abundance: -
d_gene: TRBD2
CDR3aa: CASSEAGGSENEQFF
CDR3nt: TGTGCCAGCAGTGAGGCGGGGGGTTCGGAGAATGAGCAGTTCTTC

v_gene: TRBV27
j_gene: TRBJ2-1
abundance: -
d_gene: -
CDR3aa: CASSLSLGLEKGYNEQFF
CDR3nt: TGTGCCAGCAGTTTATCGTTGGGGCTCGAAAAGGGGTACAATGAGCAGTTCTTC

v_gene: TRBV29-1
j_gene: TRBJ1-2
abundance: -
d_gene: -
CDR3aa: CSGRQGIRYSCGYTF
CDR3nt: -

v_gene: TRBV2
j_gene: TRBJ2-1
abundance: -
d_gene: -
CDR3aa: CASSQYNEQFF
CDR3nt: TGTGCCAGCAGCCAGTACAATGAGCAGTTCTTC

v_gene: TRBV2
j_gene: TRBJ2-1
abundance: -
d_gene: -
CDR3aa: CASSERGSSYNEQFF
CDR3nt: TGTGCCAGCAGTGAACGGGGAAGCTCCTACAATGAGCAGTTCTTC

v_gene: TRBV2
j_gene: TRBJ1-6
abundance: -
d_gene: -
CDR3aa: CASSDELLSPLHF
CDR3nt: TGTGCCAGCAGTGATGAACTACTTTCACCCCTCCACTTT

v_gene: TRBV7-3
j_gene: TRBJ2-3
abundance: -
d_gene: TRBD2
CDR3aa: CASRAGGSLDTQYF
CDR3nt: TGTGCCAGCAGGGCGGGGGGCTCGTTAGATACGCAGTATTTT

v_gene: TRBV27
j_gene: TRBJ2-1
abundance: -
d_gene: TRBD2
CDR3aa: CASTRTSGYNEQFF
CDR3nt: TGTGCCAGCACCCGGACTAGCGGTTACAATGAGCAGTTCTTC

v_gene: TRBV18
j_gene: TRBJ1-4
abundance: -
d_gene: TRBD1
CDR3aa: CASCSGQGQGEKLFF
CDR3nt: TGTGCCAGCTGCTCGGGACAGGGCCAGGGTGAAAAACTGTTTTTT

v_gene: TRBV6-6
j_gene: TRBJ1-2
abundance: -
d_gene: -
CDR3aa: CASSRSTSPNYGYTF
CDR3nt: TGTGCCAGCAGTCGGTCGACAAGTCCTAACTATGGCTACACCTTC

v_gene: TRBV27
j_gene: TRBJ2-7
abundance: -
d_gene: -
CDR3aa: CASSTKGQASYEQYF
CDR3nt: TGTGCCAGCAGTACTAAGGGACAAGCATCCTACGAGCAGTACTTC

v_gene: TRBV14
j_gene: TRBJ1-1
abundance: -
d_gene: TRBD1
CDR3aa: CASSSRDRLNTEAFF
CDR3nt: TGTGCCAGCAGCAGCCGGGACAGATTGAACACTGAAGCTTTCTTT

v_gene: TRBV28
j_gene: TRBJ2-7
abundance: -
d_gene: TRBD2
CDR3aa: CAIQRERTYEQYF
CDR3nt: TGTGCCATTCAGCGGGAAAGAACCTACGAGCAGTACTTC

v_gene: TRBV18
j_gene: TRBJ2-7
abundance: -
d_gene: TRBD1
CDR3aa: CASSPSGQGYEQYF
CDR3nt: TGTGCCAGCTCACCGTCCGGACAGGGTTACGAGCAGTACTTC

v_gene: TRBV4-2
j_gene: TRBJ1-1
abundance: -
d_gene: -
CDR3aa: CASSQEGENTEAFF
CDR3nt: TGTGCCAGCAGCCAAGAAGGAGAGAACACTGAAGCTTTCTTT

v_gene: TRBV19
j_gene: TRBJ2-1
abundance: -
d_gene: -
CDR3aa: CASSIVGSRPPEQFF
CDR3nt: TGTGCCAGTAGTATAGTAGGGAGTCGGCCCCCTGAGCAGTTCTTC

v_gene: TRBV12-5
j_gene: TRBJ1-1
abundance: few
d_gene: -
CDR3aa: CASGLVLGQGHTEAFF
CDR3nt: TGTGCTAGTGGTTTGGTACTTGGGCAGGGCCACACTGAAGCTTTCTTT

v_gene: TRBV27
j_gene: TRBJ2-7
abundance: -
d_gene: TRBD1
CDR3aa: CASSLSTGQGAWYEQYF
CDR3nt: TGTGCCAGCAGTTTATCGACGGGACAGGGCGCTTGGTACGAGCAGTACTTC

v_gene: TRBV7-9
j_gene: TRBJ2-5
abundance: -
d_gene: -
CDR3aa: CASSPSRMGRETQYF
CDR3nt: TGTGCCAGCAGCCCCTCACGGATGGGCCGGGAGACCCAGTACTTC

v_gene: TRBV30
j_gene: TRBJ1-5
abundance: -
d_gene: TRBD1
CDR3aa: CAWTATGVMDQPQHF
CDR3nt: TGTGCCTGGACCGCGACAGGGGTTATGGATCAGCCCCAGCATTTT

v_gene: TRBV15
j_gene: TRBJ2-7
abundance: -
d_gene: TRBD2
CDR3aa: CATSRDSAGADEQYF
CDR3nt: TGTGCCACCAGCAGAGATTCTGCGGGAGCGGACGAGCAGTACTTC

v_gene: TRBV10-3
j_gene: TRBJ2-3
abundance: -
d_gene: TRBD2
CDR3aa: CAISEETSGRRDTQYF
CDR3nt: TGTGCCATCAGTGAGGAGACTAGCGGGAGACGAGATACGCAGTATTTT

v_gene: TRBV6-1
j_gene: TRBJ2-1
abundance: -
d_gene: TRBD2
CDR3aa: CASSGLAGGTYNEQFF
CDR3nt: TGTGCCAGCAGTGGTCTAGCGGGGGGTACGTACAATGAGCAGTTCTTC

v_gene: TRBV27
j_gene: TRBJ1-5
abundance: -
d_gene: -
CDR3aa: CASSLRQSHQPQHF
CDR3nt: TGTGCCAGCAGTTTAAGACAGAGTCATCAGCCCCAGCATTTT

v_gene: TRBV6-1
j_gene: TRBJ2-7
abundance: -
d_gene: -
CDR3aa: CASSRGGEQYF
CDR3nt: TGTGCCAGCAGCAGGGGTGGTGAGCAGTACTTC

v_gene: TRBV7-2
j_gene: TRBJ2-7
abundance: once
d_gene: -
CDR3aa: CASSDVSSRTSYEQYF
CDR3nt: TGTGCCAGCAGCGACGTTAGCTCCCGAACATCCTACGAGCAGTACTTC

v_gene: TRBV30
j_gene: TRBJ1-3
abundance: -
d_gene: TRBD1
CDR3aa: CALYRGNGGNTIYF
CDR3nt: TGTGCCTTATACAGGGGAAATGGAGGAAACACCATATATTTT

v_gene: TRBV4-1
j_gene: TRBJ2-7
abundance: -
d_gene: TRBD1
CDR3aa: CASSQRTGAYEQYF
CDR3nt: TGCGCCAGCAGCCAAAGGACAGGTGCCTACGAGCAGTACTTC